This T cell receptor beta chain comes out of a study of shared clonotypes between healthy human individuals. In this sample, this clone turned up once. V lost 7 bases, J lost 7 bases, and 11 bases stayed unmatched. Germline V gives CDR1 MDHEN, CDR2 SYDVKM. CDR3 length: 14 residues. At the deep level, the assay was run. Assay used: immunoSEQ multiplex PCR; TCRdb lists only in-frame clones, some missing. The repertoire holds around 1.4 million clones, with 97% to 99% as singletons. The chain uses TRBV28 and TRBJ2-7; TRBD1 matches at 9 bases. The sample was naive CD4+ T cells sorted from blood. Subset in this sample: CD45RA+ positively selected. The sequence came from a man younger than 40 in good health. CDR3 residues: CASITSGTGREQYF. As DNA, the CDR3 is TGTGCCAGCATAACGTCCGGGACAGGGAGGGAGCAGTACTTC.